This is a list of T cell receptor beta chains from one sample in a study of cytomegalovirus exposure and HLA in healthy donors. This table comes from immunoSEQ multiplex PCR, and its TCRdb copy is limited to in-frame clones, with some not included. This sample has a few hundred thousand clones, with about 90% found just once. Source material: PBMCs. The receptors derive from a girl aged 2-10 years in good health and CMV-seronegative. CDR3s include the opening cysteine and the closing phenylalanine or tryptophan. Each record gives: D gene, V gene, clone size, CDR3 length, J gene, CDR3 protein, CDR3 DNA. D genes are given only for firm matches. Only part of the rows carry a size: once, few, many, or a class if the clone is expanded.

>.|TRBV6-5|.|15|TRBJ2-3
CASSYMGAETDTQYF
TGTGCCAGCAGTTACATGGGGGCCGAGACAGATACGCAGTATTTT
>TRBD1|TRBV29-1|.|14|TRBJ2-7
CSVERSGGSYEQYF
TGCAGCGTTGAAAGGTCAGGGGGCTCGTACGAGCAGTACTTC
>.|TRBV21-1|.|15|TRBJ2-1
CASSNGLAGVNEQFF
TGTGCCAGCAGCAACGGACTAGCGGGAGTTAATGAGCAGTTCTTC
>.|TRBV27|.|14|TRBJ2-7
CASRPRETAYEQYF
TGTGCCAGCAGGCCTCGCGAGACAGCCTACGAGCAGTACTTC
>.|TRBV11-2|.|13|TRBJ1-1
CASSLGSSQIIFF
TGTGCCAGCAGCTTAGGGAGTTCCCAAATAATATTCTTT
>.|TRBV10-1|.|14|TRBJ2-2
CASRGDTNTGELFF
TGCGCCAGTAGGGGCGATACGAACACCGGGGAGCTGTTTTTT
>.|TRBV5-6|.|15|TRBJ1-1
CASSLIQGRPTEAFF
TGTGCCAGCAGCTTAATCCAGGGGCGCCCCACTGAAGCTTTCTTT
>TRBD1|TRBV25-1|.|15|TRBJ1-1
CASSDMRGQGGQAFF
TGTGCCAGCAGTGATATGAGGGGGCAAGGGGGACAAGCTTTCTTT
>.|TRBV4-1|.|16|TRBJ1-6
CASSQAPSSYNSPLHF
TGCGCCAGCAGCCAAGCCCCGAGCTCCTATAATTCACCCCTCCACTTT
>TRBD2|TRBV30|once|12|TRBJ2-3
CAWSSGGDTQYF
TGTGCCTGGAGCAGCGGGGGGGATACGCAGTATTTT
>.|TRBV5-1|.|14|TRBJ1-2
CASSLVGQGHGYTF
TGCGCCAGCAGCTTGGTAGGCCAGGGCCATGGCTACACCTTC
>TRBD2|TRBV6-1|.|18|TRBJ2-7
CASSDTLAGGRWAYEQYF
TGTGCCAGCAGTGATACTCTAGCGGGAGGGCGCTGGGCCTACGAGCAGTACTTC
>.|TRBV18|.|12|TRBJ2-7
CASSPSVDEQYF
TGTGCCAGCTCACCATCAGTCGACGAGCAGTACTTC
>.|TRBV30|.|16|TRBJ2-4
CAWSVLGGRERDIQYF
TGTGCCTGGAGTGTTCTTGGGGGGCGGGAGAGGGACATTCAGTACTTC
>TRBD2|TRBV19|.|16|TRBJ2-5
CASADREGHWWETQYF
TGTGCCAGTGCGGACCGGGAGGGCCATTGGTGGGAGACCCAGTACTTC
>.|TRBV21-1|.|15|TRBJ2-2
CASPGWTGSPGELFF
TGTGCCAGCCCAGGGTGGACAGGGAGTCCCGGGGAGCTGTTTTTT
>TRBD2|TRBV6-1|.|14|TRBJ2-1
CASLAEGSYNEQFF
TGTGCCAGTCTAGCGGAGGGGTCCTACAATGAGCAGTTCTTC
>.|TRBV5-1|.|14|TRBJ2-1
CASSLDARSGEQFF
TGCGCCAGCAGCTTGGACGCTAGGTCGGGTGAGCAGTTCTTC
>.|TRBV21-1|.|14|TRBJ2-5
CASSNRQGQETQYF
TGTGCCAGCAGCAACCGACAGGGGCAAGAGACCCAGTACTTC
>.|TRBV7-2|.|14|TRBJ2-5
CASSLVAGLETQYF
TGTGCCAGCAGCTTAGTGGCAGGGCTCGAGACCCAGTACTTC
>TRBD1|TRBV30|.|12|TRBJ1-2
CAWSVGQYGYTF
TGTGCCTGGAGTGTGGGACAGTATGGCTACACCTTC
>TRBD2|TRBV5-4|.|14|TRBJ2-5
CASSPPGTKETQYF
TGTGCCAGCAGCCCTCCCGGGACTAAGGAGACCCAGTACTTC
>.|TRBV19|.|13|TRBJ1-1
CASSDNTNTEAFF
TGTGCCAGTAGTGACAACACAAATACTGAAGCTTTCTTT